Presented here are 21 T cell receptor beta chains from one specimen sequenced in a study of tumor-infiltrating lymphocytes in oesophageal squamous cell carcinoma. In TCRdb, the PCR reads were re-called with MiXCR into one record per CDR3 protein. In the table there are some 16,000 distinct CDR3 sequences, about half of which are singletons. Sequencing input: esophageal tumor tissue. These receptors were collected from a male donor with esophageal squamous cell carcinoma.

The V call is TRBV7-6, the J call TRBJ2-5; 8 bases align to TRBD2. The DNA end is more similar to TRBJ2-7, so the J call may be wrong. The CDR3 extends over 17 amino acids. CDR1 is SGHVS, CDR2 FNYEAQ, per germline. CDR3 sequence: CASSPAGEGRDSYEQYF. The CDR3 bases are TGTGCCAGCAGCCCAGCGGGGGAGGGGCGGGACTCCTACGAGCAGTACTTC.

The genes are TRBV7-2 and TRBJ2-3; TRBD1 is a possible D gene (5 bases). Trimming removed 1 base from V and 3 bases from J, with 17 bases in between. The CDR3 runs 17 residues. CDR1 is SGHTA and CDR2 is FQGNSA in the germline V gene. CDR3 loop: CASSLEQIGGQTDTQYF. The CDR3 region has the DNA TGTGCCAGCAGCTTAGAACAAATTGGTGGACAAACAGATACGCAGTATTTT.

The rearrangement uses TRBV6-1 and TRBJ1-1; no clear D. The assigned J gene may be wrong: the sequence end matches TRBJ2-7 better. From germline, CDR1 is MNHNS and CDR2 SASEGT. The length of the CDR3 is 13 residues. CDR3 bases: TGTGCCACCACGGCTGATTCCCTTGGGGAGCAGTACTTC. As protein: CATTADSLGEQYF.

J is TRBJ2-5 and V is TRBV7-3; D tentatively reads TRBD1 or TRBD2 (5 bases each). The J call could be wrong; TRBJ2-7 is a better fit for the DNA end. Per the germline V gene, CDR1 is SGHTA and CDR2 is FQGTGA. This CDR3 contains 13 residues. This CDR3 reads CASSSGPTYEQYF. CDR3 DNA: TGTGCCAGCAGCTCGGGACCAACCTACGAGCAGTACTTC.

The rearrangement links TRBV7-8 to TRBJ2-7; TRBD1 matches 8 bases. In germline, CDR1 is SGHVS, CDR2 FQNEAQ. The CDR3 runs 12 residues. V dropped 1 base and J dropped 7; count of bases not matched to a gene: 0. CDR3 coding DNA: TGTGCCAGCAGCTTAGGGACAGGGGAGCAGTACTTC. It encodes CASSLGTGEQYF.

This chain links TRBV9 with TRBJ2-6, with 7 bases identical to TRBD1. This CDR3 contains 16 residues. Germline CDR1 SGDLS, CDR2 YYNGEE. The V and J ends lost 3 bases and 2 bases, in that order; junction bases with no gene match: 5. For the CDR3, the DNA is TGTGCCAGCAGCGAAGCCACAGGGGCTGGGGCCAACGTCCTGACTTTC. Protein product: CASSEATGAGANVLTF. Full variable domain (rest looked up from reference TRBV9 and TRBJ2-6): DSGVTQTPKHLITATGQRVTLRCSPRSGDLSVYWYQQSLDQGLQFLIQYYNGEERAKGNILERFSAQQFPDLHSELNLSSLELGDSALYFCASSEATGAGANVLTFGAGSRLTVL.

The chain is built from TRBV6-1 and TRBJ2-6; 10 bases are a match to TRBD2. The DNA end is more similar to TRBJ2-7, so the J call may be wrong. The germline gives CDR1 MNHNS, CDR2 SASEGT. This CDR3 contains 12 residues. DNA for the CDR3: TGTGCCAGCAGGACTAGCGGGTACGAGCAGTACTTC. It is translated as CASRTSGYEQYF.

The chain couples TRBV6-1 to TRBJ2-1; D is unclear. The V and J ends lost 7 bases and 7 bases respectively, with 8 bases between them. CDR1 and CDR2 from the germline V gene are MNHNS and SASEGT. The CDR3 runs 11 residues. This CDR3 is CASNRANEQFF. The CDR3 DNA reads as TGTGCCAGCAATCGTGCGAATGAGCAGTTCTTC.

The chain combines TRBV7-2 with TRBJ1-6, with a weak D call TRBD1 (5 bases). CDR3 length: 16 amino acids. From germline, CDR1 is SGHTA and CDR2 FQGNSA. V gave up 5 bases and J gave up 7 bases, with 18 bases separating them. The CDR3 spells CASSRKAGTENSPLHF. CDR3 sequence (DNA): TGTGCCAGCAGCCGTAAAGCCGGGACCGAAAATTCACCCCTCCACTTT.

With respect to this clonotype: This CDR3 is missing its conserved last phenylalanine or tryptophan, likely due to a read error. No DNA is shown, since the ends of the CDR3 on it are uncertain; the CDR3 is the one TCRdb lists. CDR3 in amino acids: CASSANSYNSPLHFGN. The rearrangement joins TRBV7-6 to TRBJ2-4; the D call in the table, TRBD2, was not verified against the DNA. Germline values: CDR1 SGHVS, CDR2 FNYEAQ. The CDR3 is 16 amino acids in total, end residues counted.

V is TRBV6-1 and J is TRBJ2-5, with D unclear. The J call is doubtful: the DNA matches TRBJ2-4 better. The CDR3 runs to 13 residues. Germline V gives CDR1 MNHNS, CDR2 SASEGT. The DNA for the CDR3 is TGTGCCAGCAGTGATCCCTACATAGACATTCAGTACTTC. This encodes CASSDPYIDIQYF.

The CDR3 reads CASSLETGGRRYNEQFF. The CDR3 DNA reads TGTGCCAGCAGCTTAGAAACCGGGGGGCGTAGATACAATGAGCAGTTCTTC. The V call is TRBV7-6, the J call TRBJ2-1, with a tentative D call TRBD2 (7 bases). The CDR3 length is 17 residues. Trimming stripped 1 base from V and 4 bases from J, with 17 bases between. Germline lookup yields CDR1 SGHVS and CDR2 FNYEAQ.

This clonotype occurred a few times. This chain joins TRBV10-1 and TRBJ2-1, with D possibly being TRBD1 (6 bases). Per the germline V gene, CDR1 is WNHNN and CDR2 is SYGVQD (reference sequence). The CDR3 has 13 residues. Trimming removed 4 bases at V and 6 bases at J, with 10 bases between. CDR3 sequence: CASSAFRGNEQFF. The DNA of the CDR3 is TGCGCCAGCAGTGCGTTCAGGGGCAATGAGCAGTTCTTC.

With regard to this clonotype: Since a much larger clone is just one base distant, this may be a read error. CDR3 sequence reads: CASSLLGHGGYNEQYF. The CDR3 nucleotides read TGTGCCAGCAGCTTACTAGGGCACGGCGGGTACAATGAGCAGTACTTC. V gene TRBV7-2 combines with J gene TRBJ2-3, with D tentatively TRBD2 (5 bases). The end of the DNA is better explained by TRBJ2-7, so the J call may be wrong. CDR3 size: 16 residues. CDR1 and CDR2 (germline): SGHTA, FQGNSA.

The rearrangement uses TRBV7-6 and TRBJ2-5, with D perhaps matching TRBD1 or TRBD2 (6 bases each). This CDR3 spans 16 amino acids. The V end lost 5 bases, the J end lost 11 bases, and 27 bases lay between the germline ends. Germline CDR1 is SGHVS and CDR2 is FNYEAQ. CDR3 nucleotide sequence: TGTGCCAGCAGCCACCTTGGGGACACTAGCACAGATACGCAGTACTTC. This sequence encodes CASSHLGDTSTDTQYF.

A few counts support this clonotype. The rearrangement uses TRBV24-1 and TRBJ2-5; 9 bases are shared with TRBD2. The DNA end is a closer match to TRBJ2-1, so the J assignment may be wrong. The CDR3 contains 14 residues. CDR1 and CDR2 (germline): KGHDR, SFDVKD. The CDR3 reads CATSGTSGSNEQFF. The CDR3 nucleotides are TGTGCCACCAGTGGTACTAGCGGGTCCAATGAGCAGTTCTTC.

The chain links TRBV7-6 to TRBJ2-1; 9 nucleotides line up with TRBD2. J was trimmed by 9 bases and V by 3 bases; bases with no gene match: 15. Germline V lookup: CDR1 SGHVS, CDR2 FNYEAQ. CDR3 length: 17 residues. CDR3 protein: CASSLLGLAQGRGEQFF. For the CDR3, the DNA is TGTGCCAGCAGCTTGTTGGGACTAGCACAAGGAAGGGGTGAGCAGTTCTTC.

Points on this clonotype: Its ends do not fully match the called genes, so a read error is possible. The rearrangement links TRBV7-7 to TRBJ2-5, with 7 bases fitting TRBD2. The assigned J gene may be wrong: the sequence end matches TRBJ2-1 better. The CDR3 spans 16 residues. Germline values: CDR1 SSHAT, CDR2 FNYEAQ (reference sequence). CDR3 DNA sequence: TGTGCTAGCAGCTTATCGGTTCTAGTGGGAGGGGATGAGCAGTTCTTC. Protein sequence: CASSLSVLVGGDEQFF.

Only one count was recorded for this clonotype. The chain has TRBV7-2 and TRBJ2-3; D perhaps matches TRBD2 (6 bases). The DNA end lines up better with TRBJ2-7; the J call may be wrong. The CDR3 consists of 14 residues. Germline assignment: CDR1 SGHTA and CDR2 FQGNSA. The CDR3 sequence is CASSRGGGVREQYF. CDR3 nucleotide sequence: TGTGCCAGCAGCCGCGGTGGCGGGGTGAGAGAGCAGTACTTC.

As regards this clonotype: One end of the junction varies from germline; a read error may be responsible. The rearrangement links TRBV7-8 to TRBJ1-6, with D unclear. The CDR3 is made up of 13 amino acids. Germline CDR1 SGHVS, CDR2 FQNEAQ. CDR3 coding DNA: TGTGCCAGCAGCTATGGTCCCCGCTACGAGCAGTACTTT. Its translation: CASSYGPRYEQYF.

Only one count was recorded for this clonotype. The CDR3 DNA reads as TGTGCCAGCAGCCCCAGCCTTAGGCGGGGGATTAGCACAGATACGCAGTATTTT. Translation gives CASSPSLRRGISTDTQYF. The chain joins TRBV7-3 to TRBJ2-3, with 7 bases aligning to TRBD2. The CDR3 spans 18 residues. CDR1 is SGHTA, CDR2 FQGTGA, per germline. Unmatched junction bases numbered 14, after V lost 5 bases and J lost 0 bases.